These 23 T cell receptor beta chains originate from one sample sequenced in a study of T-cell memory formation after mild COVID-19. TCRdb independently ran MiXCR on the 5' RACE reads; one entry per CDR3 protein. The sample lists 350,000 or so distinct CDR3 sequences, roughly 13% seen once, with about a fifth in the top ten. Sequenced sample: PBMCs or a T cell subset sorted from them (not recorded which). The receptors stem from a man aged 18 to 35 who had mild COVID-19 (a few samples of this study predate the infection). Cell type and time point are not known.

Many counts were recorded for this clonotype. V and J are TRBV6-5 and TRBJ2-7; 7 bases fit TRBD1. The germline gives CDR1 MNHEY, CDR2 SVGAGI. The CDR3 runs to 15 residues. Trimming took 2 bases from V and 6 from J; bases not matched to a gene: 10. CDR3 in amino acids: CASSYVGVGGSEQYF. The DNA for the CDR3 is TGTGCCAGCAGTTACGTAGGGGTAGGGGGCAGCGAGCAGTACTTC.

This clonotype was seen ten or more times. This chain joins TRBV15 and TRBJ2-4, with D tentatively TRBD1 (6 bases). Trimming left V 1 base short and J 6 bases short, with 10 bases between. The CDR3 has 14 residues. Germline CDR1 LNHNV, CDR2 YYDKDF (reference sequence). The CDR3 sequence is CATSRVKDRNIQYF. The DNA for the CDR3 is TGTGCCACCAGCAGAGTTAAGGACAGAAACATTCAGTACTTC.

This clonotype was seen a handful of times. This chain uses TRBV24-1 with TRBJ2-2, with TRBD2 as a possible D gene (5 bases). Germline CDR1 KGHDR, CDR2 SFDVKD. The CDR3 contains 13 residues. V was trimmed by 8 bases and J by 4 bases, leaving 10 bases between them. The CDR3 DNA is TGTGCCACCAACGGGGTGGGCACCGGGGAGCTGTTTTTT. Encoded protein: CATNGVGTGELFF.

This rearrangement joins TRBV10-1 to TRBJ1-4; D not resolved. Germline V gene sequence: CDR1 WNHNN, CDR2 SYGVQD (reference sequence). This CDR3 contains 14 residues. The V gene lost 2 bases and the J gene lost 6 bases, with 10 bases spanning the gap. CDR3 nucleotide sequence: TGCGCCAGCAGTGAGAGCGGGCTTGATGAAAAACTGTTTTTT. Translation gives CASSESGLDEKLFF.

The rearrangement joins TRBV28 to TRBJ2-1; a possible D gene is TRBD1 (6 bases). Trimming took off 2 bases at V and 12 bases at J, with 20 bases between the two ends. The CDR3 contains 15 residues. CDR1 and CDR2 from the germline V gene are MDHEN and SYDVKM. CDR3 sequence (DNA): TGTGCCAGCAGTTTACGGAGAGGGGGAACGGTTGGGCAGTTCTTC. Its protein product is CASSLRRGGTVGQFF.

This clonotype was counted a few times. V and J are TRBV6-6 and TRBJ2-6, with 7 bases matching TRBD1. CDR1 and CDR2 from the germline V gene are MNHNY and SVGAGI (reference sequence). This CDR3 has 15 amino acids. With 7 bases clipped from V and 2 bases from J, the junction kept 5 bases outside the gene matches. CDR3 region: CASTGTGAGANVLTF. For the CDR3, the DNA is TGTGCCAGCACCGGAACAGGGGCTGGGGCCAACGTCCTGACTTTC.

The chain couples TRBV7-8 to TRBJ1-1, with D uncertain. Trimming shortened V by 3 bases and J by 0 bases, and 11 bases separated the two germline ends. In germline, CDR1 is SGHVS, CDR2 FQNEAQ. The CDR3 runs to 15 residues. CDR3 DNA: TGTGCCAGCAGCTTCTTCCTTGGCATGAACACTGAAGCTTTCTTT. Translating gives CASSFFLGMNTEAFF.

The rearrangement uses TRBV7-9 and TRBJ2-2; D is perhaps TRBD1 (6 bases). Trimming removed 5 bases from V and 6 bases from J, with 13 bases in between. CDR1 SEHNR and CDR2 FQNEAQ come from the germline V gene (reference sequence). CDR3 length equals 14 residues. DNA of the CDR3: TGTGCCAGCAGCCAGGGACATAATGCCGGGGAGCTGTTTTTT. Translation gives CASSQGHNAGELFF.

The J gene is TRBJ2-2, the V gene TRBV29-1; TRBD1 matches 8 bases. The germline V gene has CDR1 SQVTM and CDR2 ANQGSEA. This CDR3 region has 16 residues. J lost 4 bases, V lost 3 bases, and 10 bases had no gene match. The CDR3 region is CSVEFLETGATGELFF. Here the CDR3 DNA reads TGCAGCGTTGAGTTCTTGGAGACAGGGGCCACCGGGGAGCTGTTTTTT.

V is TRBV25-1 and J is TRBJ1-4; D is possibly TRBD1 (6 bases). Trimming shortened V by 6 bases and J by 6 bases, and 14 bases separated the two germline ends. Germline V gene lookup returns CDR1 MGHDK and CDR2 SYGVNS. The length of the CDR3 is 14 residues. The CDR3: CASRDGTRDEKLFF. CDR3 coding DNA: TGTGCCAGCAGGGACGGGACACGGGATGAAAAACTGTTTTTT.

A few counts support this clonotype. V gene TRBV19 combines with J gene TRBJ1-2; 12 nucleotides align to TRBD1. The CDR3 is made up of 15 amino acids. The V gene end was trimmed by 6 bases and the J gene end by 4 bases; junction bases not matched to a gene: 6. Germline loops: CDR1 LNHDA, CDR2 SQIVND (reference sequence). Written as DNA, the CDR3 is TGTGCCAGTAGGAAGGGACAGGGGGCCTCCTATGGCTACACCTTC. Protein product: CASRKGQGASYGYTF.

This clonotype showed up just a few times. The rearrangement links TRBV20-1 to TRBJ1-4; D unclear. The germline CDR1 and CDR2 sequences are DFQATT and SNEGSKA (reference sequence). The CDR3 sequence is 11 residues long. V was cut by 2 bases and J by 14 bases, with 12 bases left in between. The CDR3 reads CSARRSGDLFF. The CDR3 nucleotides read TGCAGTGCTAGACGGAGCGGAGACCTGTTTTTT.

This clonotype was recorded a few times. This rearrangement joins TRBV29-1 to TRBJ2-7; D gene ambiguous. The CDR3 is 13 amino acids. Trimming removed 5 bases at V and 4 bases at J, with 15 bases between. In germline, CDR1 is SQVTM, CDR2 ANQGSEA. The CDR3 nucleotides are TGCAGCGTTCACAATGGTGACGGATACGAGCAGTACTTC. Amino acid sequence: CSVHNGDGYEQYF.

This chain connects TRBV4-2 to TRBJ2-3; the D gene could be TRBD1 or TRBD2 (5 bases each). The CDR3 contains 16 residues. With 0 bases removed from V and 2 bases from J, the gap between germline ends came to 12 bases. Per germline, CDR1 LGHNA and CDR2 YNFKEQ. The CDR3 bases are TGTGCCAGCAGCCAAGAGTCGGGGACCATCACAGATACGCAGTATTTT. Its translation: CASSQESGTITDTQYF.

The chain couples TRBV6-4 to TRBJ1-5; D gene ambiguous. The V gene lost 4 bases and the J gene lost 7 bases, with 11 bases spanning the gap. The CDR3 length is 13 residues. The germline V gene encodes CDR1 MRHNA and CDR2 SNTAGT. CDR3 nucleotides: TGTGCCAGCAGTGCCGAATCCGGGCAGCCCCAGCATTTT. This sequence encodes CASSAESGQPQHF.

This clonotype has only a few counts. The J gene is TRBJ2-2, the V gene TRBV7-9; weak D call: TRBD2 (5 bases). This CDR3 comprises 13 residues. V dropped 5 bases and J dropped 5 bases, with 9 bases sitting between them. From germline, CDR1 is SEHNR and CDR2 FQNEAQ (reference sequence). CDR3 sequence: CASSTLETGELFF. CDR3 DNA: TGTGCCAGCAGCACACTAGAAACCGGGGAGCTGTTTTTT.

This chain uses TRBV29-1 with TRBJ2-5; the D gene is possibly TRBD1 (6 bases). V shed 0 bases and J shed 1 base, with 9 bases lying between them. CDR3 length: 14 amino acids. Germline V gives CDR1 SQVTM, CDR2 ANQGSEA. CDR3 region: CSVEERGGQETQYF. DNA of the CDR3: TGCAGCGTTGAAGAACGAGGGGGCCAAGAGACCCAGTACTTC. Complete variable domain (other parts from reference TRBV29-1 and TRBJ2-5): SAVISQKPSRDICQRGTSLTIQCQVDSQVTMMFWYRQQPGQSLTLIATANQGSEATYESGFVIDKFPISRPNLTFSTLTVSNMSPEDSSIYLCSVEERGGQETQYFGPGTRLLVL.

The chain employs TRBV7-8 and TRBJ2-5; a possible D gene is TRBD2 (6 bases). Germline lookup yields CDR1 SGHVS and CDR2 FQNEAQ. The V end was cut by 5 bases, the J end by 5 bases, with 15 bases between. There are 14 residues in the CDR3. CDR3 DNA sequence: TGTGCCAGCAGCGGGGTGGAGGGGCTGGAGACCCAGTACTTC. This codes for CASSGVEGLETQYF.

The chain couples TRBV6-2 or TRBV6-3 to TRBJ1-1, with D uncertain. The germline CDR1 and CDR2 sequences are MNHEY and SVGEGT. The CDR3 is 14 amino acids. V shed 4 bases and J shed 8 bases, with 17 bases lying between them. The CDR3 is CASSSLAMAGEAFF. CDR3 nucleotide sequence: TGTGCCAGCAGTTCCCTTGCTATGGCTGGGGAAGCTTTCTTT.

This clonotype was seen a handful of times. This rearrangement joins TRBV12-3 or TRBV12-4 to TRBJ1-5; 10 bases are shared with TRBD1. After removal of 6 bases from V and 4 bases from J, the junction contained 6 bases not matched to a gene. This CDR3 region has 15 residues. In nucleotides, the CDR3 is TGTGCCAGCAGCCCAAGGGACAGGGGAAATCAGCCCCAGCATTTT. Translated: CASSPRDRGNQPQHF.

In this sample, this clonotype turned up a few times. The chain has TRBV20-1 and TRBJ2-3; no clear D gene. The germline V gene has CDR1 DFQATT and CDR2 SNEGSKA (reference sequence). The CDR3 consists of 13 residues. V lost 2 bases to trimming and J lost 5 bases, with 11 bases between them. For the CDR3, the DNA is TGCAGTGCTAGATCCCGGTTAGAAGATACGCAGTATTTT. This codes for CSARSRLEDTQYF.

J is TRBJ2-1 and V is TRBV7-3, with 11 bases identical to TRBD2. CDR3 length equals 15 residues. V lost 2 bases and J lost 10; bases outside the gene matches: 7. The germline gives CDR1 SGHTA, CDR2 FQGTGA. CDR3 bases: TGTGCCAGCAGCTTAGAACCACTAGCGGGGGAAGAGCAGTTCTTC. Encoded protein: CASSLEPLAGEEQFF.

The chain employs TRBV11-2 and TRBJ2-1; TRBD2 matches at 13 bases. This CDR3 is built from 15 residues. Germline values: CDR1 SGHAT, CDR2 FQNNGV. With 8 bases clipped from V and 4 bases from J, the junction kept 5 bases outside the gene matches. The CDR3 loop is CASGSGLAGYNEQFF. CDR3 DNA sequence: TGTGCCAGCGGGTCGGGACTAGCGGGGTACAATGAGCAGTTCTTC.